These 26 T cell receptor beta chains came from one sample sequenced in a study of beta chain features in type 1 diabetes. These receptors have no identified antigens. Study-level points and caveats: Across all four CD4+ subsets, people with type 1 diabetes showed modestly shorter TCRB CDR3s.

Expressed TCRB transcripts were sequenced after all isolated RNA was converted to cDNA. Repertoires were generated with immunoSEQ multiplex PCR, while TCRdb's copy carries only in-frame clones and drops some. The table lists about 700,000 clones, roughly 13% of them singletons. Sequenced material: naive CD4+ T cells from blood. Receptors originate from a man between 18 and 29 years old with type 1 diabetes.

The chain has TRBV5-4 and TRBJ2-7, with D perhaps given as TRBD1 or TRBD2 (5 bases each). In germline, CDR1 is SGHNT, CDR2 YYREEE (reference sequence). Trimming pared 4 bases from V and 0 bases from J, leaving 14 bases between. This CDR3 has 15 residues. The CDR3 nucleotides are TGTGCCAGCAGCACCCCCGGGACGGACTCCTACGAGCAGTACTTC. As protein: CASSTPGTDSYEQYF.

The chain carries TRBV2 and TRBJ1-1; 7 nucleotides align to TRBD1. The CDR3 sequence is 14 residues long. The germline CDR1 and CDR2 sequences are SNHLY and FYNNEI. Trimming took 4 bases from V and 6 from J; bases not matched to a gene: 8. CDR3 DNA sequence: TGTGCCAGCAGTGTAAACAGGGGAGAACCTGAAGCTTTCTTT. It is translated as CASSVNRGEPEAFF.

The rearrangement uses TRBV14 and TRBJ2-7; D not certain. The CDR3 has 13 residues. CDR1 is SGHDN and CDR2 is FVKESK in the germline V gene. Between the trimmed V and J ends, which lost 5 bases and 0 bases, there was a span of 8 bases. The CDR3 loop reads CASSIPGSYEQYF. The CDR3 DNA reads TGTGCCAGCAGCATCCCAGGCTCCTACGAGCAGTACTTC.

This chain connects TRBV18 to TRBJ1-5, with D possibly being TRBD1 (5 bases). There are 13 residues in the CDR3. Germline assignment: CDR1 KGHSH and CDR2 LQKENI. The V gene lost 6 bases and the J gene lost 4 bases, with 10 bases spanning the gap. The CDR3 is CASSRDANQPQHF. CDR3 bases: TGTGCCAGCTCCCGGGACGCTAATCAGCCCCAGCATTTT.

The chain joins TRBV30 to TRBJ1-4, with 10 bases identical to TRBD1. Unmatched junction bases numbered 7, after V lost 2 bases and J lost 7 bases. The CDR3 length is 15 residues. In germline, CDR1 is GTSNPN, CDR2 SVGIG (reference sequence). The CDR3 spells CAWSPTTGGFEKLFF. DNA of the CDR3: TGTGCCTGGAGTCCGACGACAGGGGGCTTTGAAAAACTGTTTTTT. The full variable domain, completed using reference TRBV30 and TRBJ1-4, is SQTIHQWPATLVQPVGSPLSLECTVEGTSNPNLYWYRQAAGRGLQLLFYSVGIGQISSEVPQNLSASRPQDRQFILSSKKLLLSDSGFYLCAWSPTTGGFEKLFFGSGTQLSVL.

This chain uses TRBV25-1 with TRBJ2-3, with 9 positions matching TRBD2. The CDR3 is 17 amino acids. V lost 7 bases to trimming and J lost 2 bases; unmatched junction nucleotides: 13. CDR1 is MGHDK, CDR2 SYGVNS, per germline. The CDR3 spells CASTRTLAGTFTDTQYF. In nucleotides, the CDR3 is TGTGCCAGCACCCGAACCCTAGCGGGGACTTTCACAGATACGCAGTATTTT.

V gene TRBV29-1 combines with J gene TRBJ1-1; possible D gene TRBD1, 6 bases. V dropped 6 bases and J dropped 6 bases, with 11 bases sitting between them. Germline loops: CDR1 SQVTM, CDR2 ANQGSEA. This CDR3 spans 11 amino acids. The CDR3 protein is CSVLGQSEAFF. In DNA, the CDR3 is TGCAGCGTCCTAGGACAGTCTGAAGCTTTCTTT. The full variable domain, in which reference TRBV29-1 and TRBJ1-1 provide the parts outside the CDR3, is SAVISQKPSRDICQRGTSLTIQCQVDSQVTMMFWYRQQPGQSLTLIATANQGSEATYESGFVIDKFPISRPNLTFSTLTVSNMSPEDSSIYLCSVLGQSEAFFGQGTRLTVV.

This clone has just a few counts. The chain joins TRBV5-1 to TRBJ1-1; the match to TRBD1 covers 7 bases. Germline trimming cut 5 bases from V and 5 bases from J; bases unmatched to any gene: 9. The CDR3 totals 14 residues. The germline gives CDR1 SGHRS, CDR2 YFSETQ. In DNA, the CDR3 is TGCGCCAGCAGACCTACAGGGGTGGGGACTGAAGCTTTCTTT. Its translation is CASRPTGVGTEAFF.

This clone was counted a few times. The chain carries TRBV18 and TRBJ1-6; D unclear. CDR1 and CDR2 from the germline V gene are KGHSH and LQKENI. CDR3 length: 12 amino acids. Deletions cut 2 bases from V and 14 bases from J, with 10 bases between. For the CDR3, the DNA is TGTGCCAGCTCACCAACGAAGGATTCCCTCCACTTT. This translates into CASSPTKDSLHF. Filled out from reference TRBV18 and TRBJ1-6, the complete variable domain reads NAGVMQNPRHLVRRRGQEARLRCSPMKGHSHVYWYRQLPEEGLKFMVYLQKENIIDESGMPKERFSAEFPKEGPSILRIQQVVRGDSAAYFCASSPTKDSLHFGNGTRLTVT.

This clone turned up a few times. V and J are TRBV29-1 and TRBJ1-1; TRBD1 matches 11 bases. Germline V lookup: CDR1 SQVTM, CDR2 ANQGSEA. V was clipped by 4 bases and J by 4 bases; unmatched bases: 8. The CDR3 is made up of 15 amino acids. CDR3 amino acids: CSVARTGGGGTEAFF. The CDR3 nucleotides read TGCAGCGTTGCCAGGACAGGGGGCGGGGGCACTGAAGCTTTCTTT.

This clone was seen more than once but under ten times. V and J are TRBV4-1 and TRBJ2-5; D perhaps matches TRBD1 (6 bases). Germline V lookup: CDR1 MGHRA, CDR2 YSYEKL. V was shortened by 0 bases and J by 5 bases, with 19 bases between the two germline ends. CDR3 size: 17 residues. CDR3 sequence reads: CASSQDTLDSLWETQYF. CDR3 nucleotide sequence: TGCGCCAGCAGCCAAGACACCCTGGACAGCCTATGGGAGACCCAGTACTTC.

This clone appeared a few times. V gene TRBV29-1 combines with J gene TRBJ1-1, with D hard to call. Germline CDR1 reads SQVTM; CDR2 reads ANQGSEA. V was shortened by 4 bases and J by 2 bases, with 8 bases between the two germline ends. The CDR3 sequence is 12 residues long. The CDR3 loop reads CSVGNANTEAFF. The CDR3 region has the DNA TGCAGCGTTGGAAACGCCAACACTGAAGCTTTCTTT.

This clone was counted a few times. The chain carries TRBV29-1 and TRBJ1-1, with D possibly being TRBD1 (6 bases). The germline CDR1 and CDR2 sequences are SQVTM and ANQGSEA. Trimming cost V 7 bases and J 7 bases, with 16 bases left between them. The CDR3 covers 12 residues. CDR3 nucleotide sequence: TGCAGCGCCCCCGGACAGACGGGTGAAGCTTTCTTT. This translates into CSAPGQTGEAFF.

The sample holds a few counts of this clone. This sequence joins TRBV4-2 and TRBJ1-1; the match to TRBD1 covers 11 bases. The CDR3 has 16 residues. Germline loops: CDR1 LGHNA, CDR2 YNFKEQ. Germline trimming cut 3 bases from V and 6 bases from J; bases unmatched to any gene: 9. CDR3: CASSQKTGTGGAEAFF. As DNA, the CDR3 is TGTGCCAGCAGCCAGAAAACCGGGACAGGGGGAGCTGAAGCTTTCTTT.

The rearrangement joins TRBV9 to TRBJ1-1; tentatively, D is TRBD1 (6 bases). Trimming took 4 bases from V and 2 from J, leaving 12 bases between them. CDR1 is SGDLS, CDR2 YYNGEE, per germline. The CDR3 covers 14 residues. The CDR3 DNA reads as TGTGCCAGCAGCCCCTGGACAGCAAACACTGAAGCTTTCTTT. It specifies CASSPWTANTEAFF.

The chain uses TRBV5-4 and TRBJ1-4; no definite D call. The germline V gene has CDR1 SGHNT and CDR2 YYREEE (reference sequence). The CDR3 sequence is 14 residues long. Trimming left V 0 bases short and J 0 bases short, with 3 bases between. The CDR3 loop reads CASSLGTTNEKLFF. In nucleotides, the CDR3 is TGTGCCAGCAGCTTGGGAACAACTAATGAAAAACTGTTTTTT.

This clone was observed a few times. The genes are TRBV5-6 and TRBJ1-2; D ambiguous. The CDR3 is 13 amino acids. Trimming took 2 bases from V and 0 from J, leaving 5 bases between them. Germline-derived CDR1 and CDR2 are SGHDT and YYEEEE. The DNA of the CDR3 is TGTGCCAGCAGCTTCGGGGCTAACTATGGCTACACCTTC. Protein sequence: CASSFGANYGYTF.

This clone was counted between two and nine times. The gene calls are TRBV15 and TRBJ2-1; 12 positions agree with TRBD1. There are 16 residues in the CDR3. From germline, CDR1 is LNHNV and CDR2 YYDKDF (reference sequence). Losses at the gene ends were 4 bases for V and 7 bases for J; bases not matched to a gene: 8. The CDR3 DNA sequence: TGTGCCACCAGCACCGTGGGGGACAGGGGGCGGAATGAGCAGTTCTTC. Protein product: CATSTVGDRGRNEQFF.

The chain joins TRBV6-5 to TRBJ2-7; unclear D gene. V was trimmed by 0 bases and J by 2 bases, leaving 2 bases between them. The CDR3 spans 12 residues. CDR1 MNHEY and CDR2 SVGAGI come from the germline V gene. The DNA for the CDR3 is TGTGCCAGCAGTTACTCGCCCTACGAGCAGTACTTC. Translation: CASSYSPYEQYF.

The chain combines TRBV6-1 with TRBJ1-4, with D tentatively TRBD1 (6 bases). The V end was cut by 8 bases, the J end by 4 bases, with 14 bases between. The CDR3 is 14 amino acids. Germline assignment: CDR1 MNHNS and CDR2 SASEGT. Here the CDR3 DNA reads TGTGCCAGCGGTCCCCAGGGGTTTAATGAAAAACTGTTTTTT. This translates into CASGPQGFNEKLFF.

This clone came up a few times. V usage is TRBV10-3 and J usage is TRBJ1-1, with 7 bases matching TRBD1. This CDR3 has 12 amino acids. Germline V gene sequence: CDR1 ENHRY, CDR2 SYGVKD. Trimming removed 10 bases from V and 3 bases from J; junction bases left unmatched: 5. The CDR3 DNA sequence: TGTGCCACCGGGACAGAAGACACTGAAGCTTTCTTT. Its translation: CATGTEDTEAFF.

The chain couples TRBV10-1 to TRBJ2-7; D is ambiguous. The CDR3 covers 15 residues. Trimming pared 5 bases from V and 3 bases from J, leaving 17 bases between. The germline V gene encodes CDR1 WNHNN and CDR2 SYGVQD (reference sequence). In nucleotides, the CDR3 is TGCGCCAGCAGTCACACAGCCCTCCTACACTACGAGCAGTACTTC. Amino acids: CASSHTALLHYEQYF.

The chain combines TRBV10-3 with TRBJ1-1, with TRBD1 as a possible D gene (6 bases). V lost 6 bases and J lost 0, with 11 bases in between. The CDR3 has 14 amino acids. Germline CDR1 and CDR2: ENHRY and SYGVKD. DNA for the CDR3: TGTGCCATCAGCAAACAGGGAATGAACACTGAAGCTTTCTTT. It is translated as CAISKQGMNTEAFF.

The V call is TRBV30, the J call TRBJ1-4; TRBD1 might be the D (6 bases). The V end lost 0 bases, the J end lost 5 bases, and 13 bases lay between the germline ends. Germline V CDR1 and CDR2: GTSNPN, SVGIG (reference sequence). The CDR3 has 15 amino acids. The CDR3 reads CAWSVHDTGNEKLFF. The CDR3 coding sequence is TGTGCCTGGAGTGTACATGATACAGGGAATGAAAAACTGTTTTTT.

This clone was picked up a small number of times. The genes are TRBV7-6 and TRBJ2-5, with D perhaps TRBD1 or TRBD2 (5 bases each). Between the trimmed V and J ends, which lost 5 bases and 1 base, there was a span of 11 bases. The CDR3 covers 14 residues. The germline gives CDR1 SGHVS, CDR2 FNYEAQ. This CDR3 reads CASSLGTTQETQYF. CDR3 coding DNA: TGTGCCAGCAGCCTGGGGACCACCCAAGAGACCCAGTACTTC.

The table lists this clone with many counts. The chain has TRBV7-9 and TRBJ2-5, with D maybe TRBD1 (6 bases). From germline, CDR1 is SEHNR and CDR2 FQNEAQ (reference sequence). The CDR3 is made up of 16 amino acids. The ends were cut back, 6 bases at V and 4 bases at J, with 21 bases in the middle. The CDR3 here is CASSLTEGVPRETQYF. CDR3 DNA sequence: TGTGCCAGCAGTCTCACTGAGGGGGTACCACGAGAGACCCAGTACTTC.